This passage covers 8 T cell receptor beta chains from one sample sequenced in a study of blood T cell repertoires in COVID-19. Sequenced by immunoSEQ multiplex PCR; TCRdb stores in-frame clones only, minus some. This table holds 310,000 or so clones, about nine tenths found once. The source material was peripheral blood. These TCRs come from a woman aged 25 to 39 with COVID-19, enrolled during active disease.

CDR3 DNA: TGTGCCAGCAGCCAAGCCGGGACTAGCGGGAGGGTAGGCAATGAGCAGTTCTTC. This codes for CASSQAGTSGRVGNEQFF. The V gene is TRBV3-1 (or the pseudogene TRBV3-2), the J gene TRBJ2-1; TRBD2 matches at 16 bases. Germline loops: CDR1 LGHDT, CDR2 YNNKEL (reference sequence). This CDR3 comprises 18 residues. V shed 1 base and J 6 bases; nucleotides not matched to a gene: 6.

The rearrangement joins TRBV9 to TRBJ2-7, with D possibly TRBD1 on 6 matching bases. CDR3 length: 15 amino acids. The germline V and J ends were trimmed by 0 bases and 3 bases, with 13 bases remaining between them. Germline V gives CDR1 SGDLS, CDR2 YYNGEE. The CDR3 DNA reads as TGTGCCAGCAGCGTAGTCGGGACAACAGTCTACGAGCAGTACTTC. Protein: CASSVVGTTVYEQYF.

The chain combines TRBV5-4 with TRBJ2-2; D is ambiguous. Germline CDR1 SGHNT, CDR2 YYREEE (reference sequence). This CDR3 is built from 15 residues. V lost 1 base and J 0 bases, leaving 7 bases between the germline ends. The CDR3 region has the DNA TGTGCCAGCAGCTTGAGCACAGCGAACACCGGGGAGCTGTTTTTT. Translated, it gives CASSLSTANTGELFF.

CDR3 DNA sequence: TGCGCCAGCAGCTTGGCCCCGGGCTCCTACGAGCAGTACTTC. Residues: CASSLAPGSYEQYF. This chain uses TRBV5-1 with TRBJ2-7; D unclear. Trimming left V 0 bases short and J 0 bases short, with 7 bases between. CDR1 is SGHRS, CDR2 YFSETQ, per germline. The CDR3 is 14 residues long.

The chain couples TRBV10-1 to TRBJ2-1; TRBD2 aligns across 10 bases. The V gene end was trimmed by 4 bases and the J gene end by 8 bases; junction bases not matched to a gene: 14. The CDR3 length is 17 residues. Germline values: CDR1 WNHNN, CDR2 SYGVQD (reference sequence). The CDR3 loop reads CASSVERLAGEVDEQFF. CDR3 nucleotide sequence: TGCGCCAGCAGTGTTGAAAGGCTAGCGGGAGAGGTTGATGAGCAGTTCTTC.

This clone has just one count. This sequence joins TRBV2 and TRBJ2-7; TRBD2 aligns across 7 bases. Germline V gene sequence: CDR1 SNHLY, CDR2 FYNNEI. The CDR3 totals 15 residues. The J segment lost 7 bases and the V segment lost 2 bases, leaving 11 bases of the junction unmatched. CDR3 bases: TGTGCCAGCAGTGAATATAGTAAGCGGGATGATGAGCAGTACTTC. This encodes CASSEYSKRDDEQYF.

The chain joins TRBV4-1 to TRBJ2-2; D possibly corresponds to TRBD1 (7 bases). Trimming took 4 bases from V and 0 from J, leaving 18 bases between them. CDR3 length: 18 residues. The germline CDR1 and CDR2 sequences are MGHRA and YSYEKL. The CDR3 region is CASSRTRGDSSNTGELFF. The CDR3 DNA sequence: TGCGCCAGCAGCCGGACCCGCGGGGACAGTTCGAACACCGGGGAGCTGTTTTTT.

The chain employs TRBV6-5 and TRBJ2-1; 13 nucleotides align to TRBD2. Germline V lookup: CDR1 MNHEY, CDR2 SVGAGI. V trimming: 6 bases; J trimming: 9 bases; junction bases outside the gene matches: 8. The CDR3 extends over 15 amino acids. CDR3 residues: CASSPGTSGKVEQFF. CDR3 coding DNA: TGTGCCAGCAGCCCCGGGACTAGCGGGAAGGTTGAGCAGTTCTTC.